One sample yielded the 8 T cell receptor beta chains listed below, sequenced in a study of Graves' ophthalmopathy and Graves' hyperthyroidism. TCR beta CDR3 amplification used RNA transcripts. Scientists carried out first-round RT-PCR using HTBI primers and then a second-round multiplex PCR. TCRdb analysed the multiplex PCR reads with MiXCR anew, one entry per CDR3 protein. This sample yields about 420,000 distinct CDR3 sequences, of which around 21% are seen a single time; more than 2.5% belongs to the top ten. Sequenced sample: peripheral blood. These receptors all come from a woman younger than 30 with stable Graves' hyperthyroidism.

This clonotype came up many times. The gene calls are TRBV28 and TRBJ2-7; 8 bases agree with TRBD2. CDR3 length: 13 amino acids. J was trimmed by 7 bases and V by 10 bases; bases with no gene match: 12. CDR1 is MDHEN, CDR2 SYDVKM, per germline. The CDR3 region is CAIGTRTYEEQYF. In DNA form, the CDR3 reads TGTGCCATAGGGACTAGGACCTACGAGGAGCAGTACTTC.

This clonotype was seen many times. V usage is TRBV28 and J usage is TRBJ2-7; D might be TRBD2 (5 bases). Trimming took 3 bases from V and 1 from J, leaving 19 bases between them. CDR1 and CDR2 from the germline V gene are MDHEN and SYDVKM. There are 17 residues in the CDR3. The CDR3 reads CASSFPLRTGRSYEQYF. The CDR3 DNA sequence: TGTGCCAGCAGTTTCCCGCTACGGACTGGCAGGTCCTACGAGCAGTACTTC.

This clonotype was counted many times. J is TRBJ2-7 and V is TRBV18; D gene unclear. The CDR3 is 13 amino acids. The germline V and J ends were trimmed by 6 bases and 0 bases, with 9 bases remaining between them. The V gene's germline CDR1 is KGHSH and CDR2 LQKENI. For the CDR3, the DNA is TGTGCCAGCTCGTCTCGGGTCTCCTACGAGCAGTACTTC. Encoded protein: CASSSRVSYEQYF.

This clonotype appeared many times. This chain uses TRBV10-3 with TRBJ1-1; D is ambiguous. V was cut by 3 bases and J by 2 bases, with 1 base left in between. The CDR3 consists of 11 residues. Looked up from germline, CDR1 is ENHRY and CDR2 is SYGVKD. The CDR3 region is CAISDNTEAFF. In DNA, the CDR3 is TGTGCCATCAGTGACAACACTGAAGCTTTCTTT.

The sample holds many counts of this clonotype. The chain links TRBV25-1 to TRBJ2-5; D not certain. Between the trimmed V and J ends, which lost 5 bases and 4 bases, there was a span of 14 bases. The CDR3 has 14 amino acids. Per germline, CDR1 MGHDK and CDR2 SYGVNS. The CDR3 region has the DNA TGTGCCAGCAGTTCCCGAAAGGGCAGAGAGACCCAGTACTTC. Its protein product is CASSSRKGRETQYF.

This clonotype was detected only a few times. CDR3 loop: CASSDTGEWGTQYF. Here the CDR3 DNA reads TGTGCCAGCAGTGATACAGGGGAGTGGGGGACCCAGTACTTC. The chain employs TRBV12-3 or TRBV12-4 and TRBJ2-5; TRBD1 aligns across 7 bases. The CDR3 is made up of 14 amino acids. The trim removed 5 bases at V and 7 bases at J, leaving 10 bases unmatched.

This clonotype has at least ten counts. The chain uses TRBV28 and TRBJ2-5; 10 bases map to TRBD2. V gave up 3 bases and J gave up 4 bases; unmatched junction bases: 20. The germline V gene has CDR1 MDHEN and CDR2 SYDVKM. The CDR3 loop spans 20 amino acids. The CDR3 loop is CASSFTGTASGRAVGETQYF. CDR3 nucleotide sequence: TGTGCCAGCAGTTTTACCGGGACAGCAAGCGGGAGGGCGGTGGGAGAGACCCAGTACTTC.

This clonotype was detected many times. The V gene is TRBV7-6, the J gene TRBJ2-5; D is possibly TRBD2 (5 bases). The CDR3 totals 14 residues. V lost 0 bases and J 4 bases, leaving 9 bases between the germline ends. Germline lookup yields CDR1 SGHVS and CDR2 FNYEAQ. In nucleotides, the CDR3 is TGTGCCAGCAGCTTAGCGATGGGAGTAGAGACCCAGTACTTC. The encoded protein is CASSLAMGVETQYF.